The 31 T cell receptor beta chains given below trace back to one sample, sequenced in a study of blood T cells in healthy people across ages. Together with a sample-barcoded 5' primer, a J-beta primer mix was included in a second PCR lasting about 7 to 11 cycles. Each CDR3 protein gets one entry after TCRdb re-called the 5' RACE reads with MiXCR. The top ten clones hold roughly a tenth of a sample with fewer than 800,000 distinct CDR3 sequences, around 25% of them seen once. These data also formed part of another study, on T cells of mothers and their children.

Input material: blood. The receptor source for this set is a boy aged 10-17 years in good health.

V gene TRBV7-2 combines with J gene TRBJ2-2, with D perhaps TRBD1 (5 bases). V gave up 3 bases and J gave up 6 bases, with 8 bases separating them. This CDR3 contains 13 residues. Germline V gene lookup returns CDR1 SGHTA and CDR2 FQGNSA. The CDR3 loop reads CASSFRTPGELFF. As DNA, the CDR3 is TGTGCCAGCAGCTTCCGGACACCCGGGGAGCTGTTTTTT.

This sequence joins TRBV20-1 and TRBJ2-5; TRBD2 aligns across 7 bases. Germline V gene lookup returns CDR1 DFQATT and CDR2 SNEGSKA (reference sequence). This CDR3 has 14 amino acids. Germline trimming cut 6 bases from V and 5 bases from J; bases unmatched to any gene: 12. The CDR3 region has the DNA TGCAGTGCGGTTCACAAGCGGGGCTCGGAGACCCAGTACTTC. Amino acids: CSAVHKRGSETQYF.

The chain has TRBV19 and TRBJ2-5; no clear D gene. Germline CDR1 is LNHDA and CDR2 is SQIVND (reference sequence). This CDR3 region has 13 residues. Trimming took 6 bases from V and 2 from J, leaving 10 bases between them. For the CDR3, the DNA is TGTGCCAGTAGCGCCTGGGAACAAGAGACCCAGTACTTC. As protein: CASSAWEQETQYF.

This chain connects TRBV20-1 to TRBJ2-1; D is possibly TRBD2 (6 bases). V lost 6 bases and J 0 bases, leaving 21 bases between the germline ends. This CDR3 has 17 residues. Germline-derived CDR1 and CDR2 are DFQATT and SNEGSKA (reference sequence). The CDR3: CSAGLPGGSSSYNEQFF. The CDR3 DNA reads TGCAGTGCAGGACTCCCCGGGGGTTCGAGCTCCTACAATGAGCAGTTCTTC.

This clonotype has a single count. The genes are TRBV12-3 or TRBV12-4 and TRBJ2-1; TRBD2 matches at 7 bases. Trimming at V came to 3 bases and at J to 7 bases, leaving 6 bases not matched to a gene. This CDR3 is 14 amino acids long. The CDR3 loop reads CASSFGGLLNEQFF. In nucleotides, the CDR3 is TGTGCCAGCAGTTTCGGGGGACTATTAAATGAGCAGTTCTTC.

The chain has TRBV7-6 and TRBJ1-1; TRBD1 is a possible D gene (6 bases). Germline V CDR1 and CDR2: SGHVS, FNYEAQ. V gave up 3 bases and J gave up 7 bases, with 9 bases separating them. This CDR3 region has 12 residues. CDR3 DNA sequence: TGTGCCAGCAGCTTGGACAGCCGTGAAGCTTTCTTT. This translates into CASSLDSREAFF.

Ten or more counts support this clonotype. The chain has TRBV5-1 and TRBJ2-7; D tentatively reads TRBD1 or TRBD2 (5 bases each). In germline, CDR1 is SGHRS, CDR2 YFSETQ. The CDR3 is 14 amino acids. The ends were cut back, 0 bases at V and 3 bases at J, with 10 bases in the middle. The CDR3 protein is CASSLEGRFYEQYF. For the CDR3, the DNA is TGCGCCAGCAGCTTGGAGGGACGGTTCTACGAGCAGTACTTC.

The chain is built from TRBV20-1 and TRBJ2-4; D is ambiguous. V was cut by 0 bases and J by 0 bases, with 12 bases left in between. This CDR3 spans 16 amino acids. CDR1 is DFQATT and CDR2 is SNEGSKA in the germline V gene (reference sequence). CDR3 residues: CSAREAGRLAKNIQYF. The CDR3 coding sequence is TGCAGTGCTAGAGAAGCTGGCAGACTAGCCAAAAACATTCAGTACTTC.

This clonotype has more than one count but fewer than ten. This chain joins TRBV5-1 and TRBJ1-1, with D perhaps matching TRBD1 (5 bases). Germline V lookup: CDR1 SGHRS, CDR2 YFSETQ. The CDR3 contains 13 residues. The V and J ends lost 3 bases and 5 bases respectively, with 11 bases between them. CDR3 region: CASSSLGATEAFF. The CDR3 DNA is TGCGCCAGCAGCTCATTAGGGGCGACTGAAGCTTTCTTT.

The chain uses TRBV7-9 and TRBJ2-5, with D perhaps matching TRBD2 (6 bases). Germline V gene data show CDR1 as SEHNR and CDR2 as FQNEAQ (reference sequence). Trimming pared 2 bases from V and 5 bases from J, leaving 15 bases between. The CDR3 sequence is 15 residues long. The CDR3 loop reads CASSLWGQAGETQYF. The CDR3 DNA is TGTGCCAGCAGCTTATGGGGCCAGGCGGGGGAGACCCAGTACTTC.

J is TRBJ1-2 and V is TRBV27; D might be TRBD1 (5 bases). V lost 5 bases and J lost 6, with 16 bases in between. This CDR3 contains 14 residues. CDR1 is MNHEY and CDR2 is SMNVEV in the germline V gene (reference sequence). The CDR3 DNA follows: TGTGCCAGCAGTATCTCCCCGGACACCCATGGCTACACCTTC. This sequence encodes CASSISPDTHGYTF.

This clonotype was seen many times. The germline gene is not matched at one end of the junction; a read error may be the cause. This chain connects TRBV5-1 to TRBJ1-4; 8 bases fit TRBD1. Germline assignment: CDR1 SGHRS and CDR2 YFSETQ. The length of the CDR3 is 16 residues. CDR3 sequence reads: CASSLGQGATNEKLFF. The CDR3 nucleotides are TGTGCCAGCAGCTTGGGGCAGGGGGCGACTAATGAAAAACTGTTTTTT.

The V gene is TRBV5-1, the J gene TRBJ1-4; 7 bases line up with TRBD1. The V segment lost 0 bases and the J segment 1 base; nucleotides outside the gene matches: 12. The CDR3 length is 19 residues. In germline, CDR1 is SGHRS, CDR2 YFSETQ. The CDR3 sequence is CASSLGGGEIGRTNEKLFF. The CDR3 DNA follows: TGCGCCAGCAGCTTGGGAGGGGGCGAGATTGGCCGAACTAATGAAAAACTGTTTTTT.

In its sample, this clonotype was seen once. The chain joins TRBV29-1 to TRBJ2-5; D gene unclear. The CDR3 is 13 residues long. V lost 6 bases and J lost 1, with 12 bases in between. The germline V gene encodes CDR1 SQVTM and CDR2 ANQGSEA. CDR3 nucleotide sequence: TGCAGCGTGACTTTGAACGGCCAAGAGACCCAGTACTTC. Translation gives CSVTLNGQETQYF.

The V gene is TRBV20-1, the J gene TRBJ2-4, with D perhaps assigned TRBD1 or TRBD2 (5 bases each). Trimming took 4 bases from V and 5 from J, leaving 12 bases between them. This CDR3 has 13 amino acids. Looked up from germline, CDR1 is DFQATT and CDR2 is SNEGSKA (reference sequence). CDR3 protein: CSATRDGQNIQYF. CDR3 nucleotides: TGCAGTGCTACCCGGGACGGACAAAACATTCAGTACTTC.

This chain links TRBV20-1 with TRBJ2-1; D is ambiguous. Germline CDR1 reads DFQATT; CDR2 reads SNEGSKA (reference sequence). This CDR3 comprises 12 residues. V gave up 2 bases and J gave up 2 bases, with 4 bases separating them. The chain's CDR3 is CSARTAYNEQFF. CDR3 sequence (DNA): TGCAGTGCTAGAACAGCCTACAATGAGCAGTTCTTC.

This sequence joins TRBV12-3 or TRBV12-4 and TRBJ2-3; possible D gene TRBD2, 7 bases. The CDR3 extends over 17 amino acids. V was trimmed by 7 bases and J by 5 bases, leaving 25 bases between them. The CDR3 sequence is CASIPAPGGGPLDTQYF. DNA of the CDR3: TGTGCCAGCATCCCGGCTCCTGGGGGGGGCCCCCTAGATACGCAGTATTTT.

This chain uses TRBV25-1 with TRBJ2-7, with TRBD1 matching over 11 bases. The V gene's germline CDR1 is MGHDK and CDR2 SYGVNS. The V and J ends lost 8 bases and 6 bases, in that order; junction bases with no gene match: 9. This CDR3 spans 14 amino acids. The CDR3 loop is CASAAGQGAVEQYF. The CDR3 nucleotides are TGTGCCAGCGCCGCCGGACAGGGGGCGGTCGAGCAGTACTTC.

This CDR3 reads CASSHLAGLEGYTF. The CDR3 nucleotides read TGCGCCAGCAGCCATCTCGCAGGGTTGGAAGGCTACACCTTC. The chain joins TRBV4-3 to TRBJ1-2; a possible D gene is TRBD1 (5 bases). V gave up 3 bases and J gave up 8 bases, with 16 bases separating them. The V gene's germline CDR1 is LGHNA and CDR2 YSLEER. The CDR3 sequence is 14 residues long.

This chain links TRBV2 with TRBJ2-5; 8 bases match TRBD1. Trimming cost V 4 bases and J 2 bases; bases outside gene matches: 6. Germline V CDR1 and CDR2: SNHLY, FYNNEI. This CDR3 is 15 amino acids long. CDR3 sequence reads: CASSVGTGEQETQYF. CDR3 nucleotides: TGTGCCAGCAGTGTTGGGACAGGCGAACAAGAGACCCAGTACTTC.

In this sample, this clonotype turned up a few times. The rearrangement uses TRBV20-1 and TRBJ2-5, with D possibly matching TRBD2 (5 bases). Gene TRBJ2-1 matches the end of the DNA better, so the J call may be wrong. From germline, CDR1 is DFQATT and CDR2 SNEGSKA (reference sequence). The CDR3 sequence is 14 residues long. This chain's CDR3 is CSAHVRTRYNEQFF. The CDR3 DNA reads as TGCAGTGCGCACGTCCGGACTCGATACAATGAGCAGTTCTTC.

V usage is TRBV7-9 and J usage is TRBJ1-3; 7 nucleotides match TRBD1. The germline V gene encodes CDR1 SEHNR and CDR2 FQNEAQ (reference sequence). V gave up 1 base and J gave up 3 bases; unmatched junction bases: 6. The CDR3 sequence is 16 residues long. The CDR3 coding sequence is TGTGCCAGCAGCTTAGTAGGAGGGGGCAATGGAAACACCATATATTTT. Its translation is CASSLVGGGNGNTIYF. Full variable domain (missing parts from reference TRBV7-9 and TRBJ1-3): DTGVSQNPRHKITKRGQNVTFRCDPISEHNRLYWYRQTLGQGPEFLTYFQNEAQLEKSRLLSDRFSAERPKGSFSTLEIQRTEQGDSAMYLCASSLVGGGNGNTIYFGEGSWLTVV.

CDR3 protein: CAISVGVQAYEQYF. As DNA, the CDR3 is TGTGCCATCAGTGTTGGGGTCCAGGCCTACGAGCAGTACTTC. V and J are TRBV10-3 and TRBJ2-7; no definite D call. Trimming shortened V by 4 bases and J by 2 bases, and 12 bases separated the two germline ends. CDR3 size: 14 residues. Germline V gives CDR1 ENHRY, CDR2 SYGVKD.

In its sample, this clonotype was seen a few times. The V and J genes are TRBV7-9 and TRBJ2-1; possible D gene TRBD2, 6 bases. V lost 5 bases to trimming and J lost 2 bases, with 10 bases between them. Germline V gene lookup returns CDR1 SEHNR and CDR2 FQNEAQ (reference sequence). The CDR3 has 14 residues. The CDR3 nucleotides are TGTGCCAGCAGCCTTAGCGGACCCTACAATGAGCAGTTCTTC. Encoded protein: CASSLSGPYNEQFF.

As DNA, the CDR3 is TGTGCCAGCAGCCAAGATTTTGGGTTACGGGAGACCTATGGCTACACCTTC. Translation gives CASSQDFGLRETYGYTF. V and J are TRBV4-2 and TRBJ1-2; D gene ambiguous. Between the trimmed V and J ends, which lost 0 bases and 4 bases, there was a span of 18 bases. Germline loops: CDR1 LGHNA, CDR2 YNFKEQ. The CDR3 extends over 17 amino acids.

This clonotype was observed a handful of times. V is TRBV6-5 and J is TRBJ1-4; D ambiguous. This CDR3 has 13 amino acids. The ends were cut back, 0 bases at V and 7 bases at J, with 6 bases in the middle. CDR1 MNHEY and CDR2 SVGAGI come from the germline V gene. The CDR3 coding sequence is TGTGCCAGCAGTTACTCGATCGGTGAAAAACTGTTTTTT. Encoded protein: CASSYSIGEKLFF.

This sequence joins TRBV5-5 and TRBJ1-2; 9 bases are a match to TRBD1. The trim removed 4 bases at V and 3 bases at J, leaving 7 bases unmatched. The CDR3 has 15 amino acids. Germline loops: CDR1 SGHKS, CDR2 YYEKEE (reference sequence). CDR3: CASSPNRGRDYGYTF. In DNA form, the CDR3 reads TGTGCCAGCAGCCCGAACAGGGGGCGTGACTATGGCTACACCTTC. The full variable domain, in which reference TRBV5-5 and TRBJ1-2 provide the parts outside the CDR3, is DAGVTQSPTHLIKTRGQQVTLRCSPISGHKSVSWYQQVLGQGPQFIFQYYEKEERGRGNFPDRFSARQFPNYSSELNVNALLLGDSALYLCASSPNRGRDYGYTFGSGTRLTVV.

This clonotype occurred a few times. The CDR3 bases are TGTGCCACCTGGGACAGGGGCCGGCATGCAACTAATGAAAAACTGTTTTTT. Translated, it gives CATWDRGRHATNEKLFF. This chain connects TRBV15 to TRBJ1-4; 10 bases are a match to TRBD1. The CDR3 spans 17 residues. The germline gives CDR1 LNHNV, CDR2 YYDKDF (reference sequence). V gave up 8 bases and J gave up 0 bases; unmatched junction bases: 9. The whole variable domain, remainder taken from reference TRBV15 and TRBJ1-4, is DAMVIQNPRYQVTQFGKPVTLSCSQTLNHNVMYWYQQKSSQAPKLLFHYYDKDFNNEADTPDNFQSRRPNTSFCFLDIRSPGLGDTAMYLCATWDRGRHATNEKLFFGSGTQLSVL.

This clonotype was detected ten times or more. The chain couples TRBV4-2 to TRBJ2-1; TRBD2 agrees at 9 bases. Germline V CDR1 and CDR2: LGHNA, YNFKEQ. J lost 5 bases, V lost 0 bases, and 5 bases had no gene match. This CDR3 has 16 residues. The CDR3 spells CASSQERGGGHNEQFF. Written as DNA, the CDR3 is TGTGCCAGCAGCCAAGAGCGGGGGGGCGGCCACAATGAGCAGTTCTTC.

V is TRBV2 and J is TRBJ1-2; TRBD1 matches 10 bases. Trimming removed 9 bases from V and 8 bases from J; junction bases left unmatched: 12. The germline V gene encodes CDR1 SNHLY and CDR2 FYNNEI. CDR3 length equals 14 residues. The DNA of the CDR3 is TGTGCCAGGACGGACAGGGGGGGGCTTGGAGGCTACACCTTC. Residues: CARTDRGGLGGYTF.

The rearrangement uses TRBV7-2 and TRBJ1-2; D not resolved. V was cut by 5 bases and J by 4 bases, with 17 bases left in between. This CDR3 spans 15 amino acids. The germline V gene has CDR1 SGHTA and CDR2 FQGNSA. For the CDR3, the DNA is TGTGCCAGCAGCCCAAGTCCGACGGCCCCCTATGGCTACACCTTC. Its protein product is CASSPSPTAPYGYTF.